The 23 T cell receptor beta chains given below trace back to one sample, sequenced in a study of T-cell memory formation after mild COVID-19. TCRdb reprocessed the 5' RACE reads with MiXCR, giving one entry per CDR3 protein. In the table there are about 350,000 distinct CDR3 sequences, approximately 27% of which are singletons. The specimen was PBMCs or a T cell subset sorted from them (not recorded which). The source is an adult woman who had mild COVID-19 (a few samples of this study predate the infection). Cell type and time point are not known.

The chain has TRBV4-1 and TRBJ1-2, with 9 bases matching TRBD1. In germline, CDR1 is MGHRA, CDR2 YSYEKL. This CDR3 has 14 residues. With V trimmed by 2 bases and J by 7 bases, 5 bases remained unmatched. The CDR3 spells CASSQPGQGGGYTF. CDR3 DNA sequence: TGCGCCAGCAGCCAACCGGGACAGGGAGGTGGCTACACCTTC.

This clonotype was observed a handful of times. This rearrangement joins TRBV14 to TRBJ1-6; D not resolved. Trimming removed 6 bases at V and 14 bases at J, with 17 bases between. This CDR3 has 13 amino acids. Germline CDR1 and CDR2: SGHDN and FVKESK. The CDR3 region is CASRVRQSGTLHF. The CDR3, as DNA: TGTGCCAGCAGAGTTAGGCAATCGGGGACCCTCCACTTT.

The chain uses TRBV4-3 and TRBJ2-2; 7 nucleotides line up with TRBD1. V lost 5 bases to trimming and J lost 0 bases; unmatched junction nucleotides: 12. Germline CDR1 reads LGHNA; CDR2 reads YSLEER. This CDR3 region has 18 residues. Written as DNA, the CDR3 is TGCGCCAGCAGCACCCGCCACGGGACAGCCTCGAACACCGGGGAGCTGTTTTTT. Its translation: CASSTRHGTASNTGELFF.

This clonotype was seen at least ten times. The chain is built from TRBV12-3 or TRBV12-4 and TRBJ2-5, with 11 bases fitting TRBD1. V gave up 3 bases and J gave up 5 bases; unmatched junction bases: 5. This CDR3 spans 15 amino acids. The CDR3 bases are TGTGCCAGCAGTTTCGGACAGGGGGCTTTGGAGACCCAGTACTTC. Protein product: CASSFGQGALETQYF.

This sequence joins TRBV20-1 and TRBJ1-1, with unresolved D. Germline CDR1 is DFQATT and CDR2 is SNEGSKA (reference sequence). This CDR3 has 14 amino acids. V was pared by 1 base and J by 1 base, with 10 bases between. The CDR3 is CSARGVVWNTEAFF. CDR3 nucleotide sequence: TGCAGTGCTAGAGGAGTCGTGTGGAACACTGAAGCTTTCTTT.

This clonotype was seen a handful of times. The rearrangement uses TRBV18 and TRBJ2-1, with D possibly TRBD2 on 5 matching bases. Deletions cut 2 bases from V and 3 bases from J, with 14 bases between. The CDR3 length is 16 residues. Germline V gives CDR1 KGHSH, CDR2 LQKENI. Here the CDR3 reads CASSPEGARLYNEQFF. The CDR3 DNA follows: TGTGCCAGCTCACCAGAGGGAGCGCGACTCTACAATGAGCAGTTCTTC.

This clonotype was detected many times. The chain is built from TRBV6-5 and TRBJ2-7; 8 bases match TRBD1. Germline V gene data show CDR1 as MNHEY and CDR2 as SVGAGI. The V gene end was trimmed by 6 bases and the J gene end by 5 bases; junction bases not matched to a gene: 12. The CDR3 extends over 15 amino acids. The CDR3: CASSPPPGQADEQYF. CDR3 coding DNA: TGTGCCAGCAGCCCACCTCCGGGACAGGCCGACGAGCAGTACTTC.

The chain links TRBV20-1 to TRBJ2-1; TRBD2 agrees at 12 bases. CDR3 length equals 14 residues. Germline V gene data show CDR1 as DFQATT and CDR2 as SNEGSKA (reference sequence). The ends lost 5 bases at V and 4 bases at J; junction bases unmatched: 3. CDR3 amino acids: CSAPSGRGYNEQFF. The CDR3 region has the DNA TGCAGTGCTCCTAGCGGGAGGGGGTACAATGAGCAGTTCTTC.

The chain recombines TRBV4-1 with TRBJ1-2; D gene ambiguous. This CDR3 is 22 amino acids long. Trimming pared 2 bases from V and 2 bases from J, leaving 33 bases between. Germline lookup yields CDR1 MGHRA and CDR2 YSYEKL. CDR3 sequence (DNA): TGCGCCAGCAGCCAAAGTTTGTCGGGGAGCTCGTCCAGGCAATCACTGAACTATGGCTACACCTTC. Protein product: CASSQSLSGSSSRQSLNYGYTF.

The CDR3 is CASSYPPSSGARETGELFF. CDR3 DNA sequence: TGTGCCAGCAGTTATCCCCCTAGTAGCGGGGCTCGTGAGACCGGGGAGCTGTTTTTT. The genes are TRBV6-6 and TRBJ2-2, with 8 bases fitting TRBD2. Germline V gene data show CDR1 as MNHNY and CDR2 as SVGAGI (reference sequence). V shed 3 bases, J shed 5 bases, and the junction held 17 bases outside the gene matches. This CDR3 has 19 residues.

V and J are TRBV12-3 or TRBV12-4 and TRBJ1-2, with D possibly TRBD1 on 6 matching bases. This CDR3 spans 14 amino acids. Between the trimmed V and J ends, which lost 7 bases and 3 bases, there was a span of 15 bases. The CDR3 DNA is TGTGCCAGCACTCTGTCAGGGGTTGACTATGGCTACACCTTC. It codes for CASTLSGVDYGYTF.

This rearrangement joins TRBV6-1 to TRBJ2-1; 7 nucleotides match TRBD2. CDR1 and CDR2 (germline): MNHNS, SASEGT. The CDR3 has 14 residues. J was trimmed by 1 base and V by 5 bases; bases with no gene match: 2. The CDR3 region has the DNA TGTGCCAGCAGTATGGGGGGGTCCTACAATGAGCAGTTCTTC. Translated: CASSMGGSYNEQFF.

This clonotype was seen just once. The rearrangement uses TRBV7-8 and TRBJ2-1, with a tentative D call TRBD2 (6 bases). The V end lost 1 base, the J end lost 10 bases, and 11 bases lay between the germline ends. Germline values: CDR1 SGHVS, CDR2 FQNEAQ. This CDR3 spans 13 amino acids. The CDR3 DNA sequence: TGTGCCAGCAGCTTAGTCGGGAGTAGGGAGCAGTTCTTC. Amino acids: CASSLVGSREQFF.

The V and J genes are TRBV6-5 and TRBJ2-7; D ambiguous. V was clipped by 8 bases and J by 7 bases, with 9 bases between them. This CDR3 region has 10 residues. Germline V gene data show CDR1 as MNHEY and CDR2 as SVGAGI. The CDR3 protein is CASGFREQYF. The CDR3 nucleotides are TGTGCCAGCGGTTTTAGGGAGCAGTACTTC.

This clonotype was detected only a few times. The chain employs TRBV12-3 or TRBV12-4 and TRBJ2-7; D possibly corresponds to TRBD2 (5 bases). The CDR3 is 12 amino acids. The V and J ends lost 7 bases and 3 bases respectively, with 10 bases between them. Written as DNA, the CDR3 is TGTGCCAGCAAAGTTGGACTCTACGAGCAGTACTTC. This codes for CASKVGLYEQYF.

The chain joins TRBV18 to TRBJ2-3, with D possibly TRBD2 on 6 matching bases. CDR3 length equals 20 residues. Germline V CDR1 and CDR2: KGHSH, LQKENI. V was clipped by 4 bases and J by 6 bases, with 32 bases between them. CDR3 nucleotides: TGTGCCAGCTCACTTAACGGCCCACCTAAATTCGCGGGGCAAAGGGATACGCAGTATTTT. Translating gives CASSLNGPPKFAGQRDTQYF.

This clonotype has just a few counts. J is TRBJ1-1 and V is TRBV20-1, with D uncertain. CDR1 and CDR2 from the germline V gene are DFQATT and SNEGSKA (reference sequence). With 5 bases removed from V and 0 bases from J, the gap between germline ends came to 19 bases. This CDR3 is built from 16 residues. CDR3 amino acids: CSAFRLGNNLNTEAFF. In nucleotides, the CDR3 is TGCAGTGCTTTTCGCCTCGGAAACAACTTGAACACTGAAGCTTTCTTT.

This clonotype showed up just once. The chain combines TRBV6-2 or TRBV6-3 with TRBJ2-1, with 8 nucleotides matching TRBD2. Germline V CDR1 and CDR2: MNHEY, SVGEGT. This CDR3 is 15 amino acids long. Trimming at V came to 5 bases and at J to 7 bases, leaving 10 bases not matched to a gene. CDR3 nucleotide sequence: TGTGCCAGCAGTCGGACTAGCAGAACGCCGAATGAGCAGTTCTTC. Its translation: CASSRTSRTPNEQFF.

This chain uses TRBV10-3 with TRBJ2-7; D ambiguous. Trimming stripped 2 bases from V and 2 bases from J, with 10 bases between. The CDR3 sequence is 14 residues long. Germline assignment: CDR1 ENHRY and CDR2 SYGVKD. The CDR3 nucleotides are TGTGCCATCAGTGAGCTTGTGGGTCCCTACGAGCAGTACTTC. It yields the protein CAISELVGPYEQYF.

In DNA form, the CDR3 reads TGTGCCACCAGTGATCCCTCCCTAGCGGGAGCGGGCAATGAGCAGTTCTTC. It translates to CATSDPSLAGAGNEQFF. The chain carries TRBV24-1 and TRBJ2-1; 10 positions match TRBD2. The germline V gene encodes CDR1 KGHDR and CDR2 SFDVKD. Trimming removed 3 bases from V and 6 bases from J; junction bases left unmatched: 10. The CDR3 has 17 residues.

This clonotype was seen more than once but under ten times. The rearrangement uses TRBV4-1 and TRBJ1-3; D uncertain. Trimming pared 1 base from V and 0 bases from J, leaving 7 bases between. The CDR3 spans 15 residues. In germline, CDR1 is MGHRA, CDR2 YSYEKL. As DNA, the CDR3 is TGCGCCAGCAGCCAAGCAGGCAGCTCTGGAAACACCATATATTTT. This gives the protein CASSQAGSSGNTIYF.

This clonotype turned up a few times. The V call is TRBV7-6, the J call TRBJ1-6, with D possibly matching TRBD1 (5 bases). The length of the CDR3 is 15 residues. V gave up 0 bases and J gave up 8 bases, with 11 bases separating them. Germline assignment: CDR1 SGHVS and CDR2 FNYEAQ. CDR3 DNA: TGTGCCAGCAGCTTAGCGGCGACAGCCGATTCACCCCTCCACTTT. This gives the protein CASSLAATADSPLHF.

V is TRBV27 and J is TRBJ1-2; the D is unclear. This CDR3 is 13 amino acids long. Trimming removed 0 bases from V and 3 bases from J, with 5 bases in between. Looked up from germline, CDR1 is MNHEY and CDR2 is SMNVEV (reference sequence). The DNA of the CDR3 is TGTGCCAGCAGTTTATCGTCTCACTATGGCTACACCTTC. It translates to CASSLSSHYGYTF.